The clone carrying this TCR beta chain was counted between two and nine times. This entry belongs to a study of blood T cell repertoires in COVID-19. The overall study: Sample material is recorded as cDNA or gDNA derived from T cells, B-cell-depleted T cells, or PBMCs.

Original methodology: Nucleated cell counts were estimated from reference gene primer amplification. This table comes from immunoSEQ multiplex PCR, and its TCRdb copy is limited to in-frame clones, with some not included. V and J calls and clone size come straight from that table; D and trimming were deduced from the DNA. In the table there are tens of thousands of clones, 80% to 95% of which are singletons. V lost 4 bases, J lost 5 bases, and 24 bases lay in between. Germline V gene lookup returns CDR1 SGHRS and CDR2 YFSETQ. The CDR3 runs to 17 residues. The material sequenced was peripheral blood. This clonotype was sampled from a woman between 65 and 79 years old with active COVID-19. The chain employs TRBV5-1 and TRBJ2-5; possibly TRBD2 for D (6 bases). In DNA form, the CDR3 reads TGCGCCAGCAGCCTCCGGGAGACTGAACGAGGGGAGGAGACCCAGTACTTC. Protein product: CASSLRETERGEETQYF.